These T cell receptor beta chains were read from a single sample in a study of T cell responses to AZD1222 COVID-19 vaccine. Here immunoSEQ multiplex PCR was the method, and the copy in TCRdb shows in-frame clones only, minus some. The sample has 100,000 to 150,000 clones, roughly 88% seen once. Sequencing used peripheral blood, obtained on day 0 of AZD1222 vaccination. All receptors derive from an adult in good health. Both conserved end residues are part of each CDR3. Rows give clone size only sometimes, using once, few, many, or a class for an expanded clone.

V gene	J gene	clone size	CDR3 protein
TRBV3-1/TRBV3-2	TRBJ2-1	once	CASSRGAREQFF
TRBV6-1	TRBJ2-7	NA	CASSDADRGYTYEQYF
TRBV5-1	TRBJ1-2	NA	CASSFGQGANKLGYTF
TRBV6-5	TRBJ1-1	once	CASSSAGRTEAFF
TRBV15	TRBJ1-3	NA	CATSRGGTIGNTIYF
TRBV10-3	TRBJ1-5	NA	CAIGGGGNSNQPQHF
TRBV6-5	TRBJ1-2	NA	CASSTTGGPNYGYTF
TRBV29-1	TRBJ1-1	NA	CSVAPGTGTNTEAFF
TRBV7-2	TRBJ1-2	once	CAARIPYPPADGGYTF
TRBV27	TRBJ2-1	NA	CASGISKGSYNEQFF
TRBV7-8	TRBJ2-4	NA	CASSPGLLISLAKNIQYF
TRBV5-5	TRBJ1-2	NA	CASSSPDRGRLYGYTF
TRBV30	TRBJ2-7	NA	CAWSVPVGARYEQYF
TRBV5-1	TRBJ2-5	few	CASSFGGEETQYF
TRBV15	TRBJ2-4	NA	CATSSYRDGQNIQYF
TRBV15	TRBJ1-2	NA	CATSRDLARGLRGYTF
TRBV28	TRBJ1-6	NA	CASSSPWESSYNSPLHF
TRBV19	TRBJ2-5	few	CASNHPEETQYF
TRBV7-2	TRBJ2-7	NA	CASSLGQGQEQYF
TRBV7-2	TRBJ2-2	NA	CASSFKPGDTGELFF
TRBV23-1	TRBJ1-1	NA	CASGPTGSTEAFF
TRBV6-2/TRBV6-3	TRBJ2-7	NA	CASSSNPPGLASHEQYF
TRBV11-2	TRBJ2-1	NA	CASSPGLAAYNEQFF
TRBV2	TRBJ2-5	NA	CASSEDGPRQETQYF
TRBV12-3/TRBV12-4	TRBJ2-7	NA	CASSLNRWNEQYF
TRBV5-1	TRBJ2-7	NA	CASSLGPDYEQYF
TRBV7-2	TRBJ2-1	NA	CASSGQTGENEQFF
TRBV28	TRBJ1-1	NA	CASSFLTANTEAFF
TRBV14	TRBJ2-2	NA	CASSQWVSTGELFF
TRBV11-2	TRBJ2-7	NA	CASSQDGTGSYEQYF
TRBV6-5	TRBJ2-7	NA	CASRGGTTRSYEQYF
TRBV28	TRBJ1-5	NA	CASSFYRDNQPQHF
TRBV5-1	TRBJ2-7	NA	CASSFGLSGPEQYF
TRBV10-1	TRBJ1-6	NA	CASIQRTGESPLHF
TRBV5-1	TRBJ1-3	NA	CASTPGRSSGNTIYF
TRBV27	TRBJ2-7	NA	CASSINQGSEQYF
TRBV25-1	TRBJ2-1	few	CASSSFASGKYEQFF
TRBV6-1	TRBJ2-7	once	CASSEGIKREQYF
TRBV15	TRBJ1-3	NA	CATSRDDSLNTIYF
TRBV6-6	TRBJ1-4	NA	CASSYSQAKNEKLFF
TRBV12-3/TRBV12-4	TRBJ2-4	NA	CASSPGGALIQYF
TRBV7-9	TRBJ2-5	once	CASSSQGYQETQYF